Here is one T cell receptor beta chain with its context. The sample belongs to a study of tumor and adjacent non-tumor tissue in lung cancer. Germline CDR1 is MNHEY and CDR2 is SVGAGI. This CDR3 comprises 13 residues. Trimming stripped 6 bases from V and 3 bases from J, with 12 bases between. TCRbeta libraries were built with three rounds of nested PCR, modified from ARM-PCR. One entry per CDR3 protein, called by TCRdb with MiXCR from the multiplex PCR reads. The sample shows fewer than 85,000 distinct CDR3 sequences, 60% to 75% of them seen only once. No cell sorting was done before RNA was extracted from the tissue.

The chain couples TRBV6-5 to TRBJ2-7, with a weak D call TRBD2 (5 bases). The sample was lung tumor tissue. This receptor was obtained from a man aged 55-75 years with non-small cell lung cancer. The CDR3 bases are TGTGCCAGCAGCCAGATTAGCGTCTACGAGCAGTACTTC. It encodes CASSQISVYEQYF.